This TCR beta chain is from a study of T cell responses to AZD1222 COVID-19 vaccine. This table comes from immunoSEQ multiplex PCR, and its TCRdb copy is limited to in-frame clones, with some not included. Seen here are tens of thousands of clones, around 78% observed once, and the top ten hold more than 20%. This clone appeared once. Sequences were derived from peripheral blood, sampled 28 days after the second AZD1222 dose. This receptor was identified in an adult who received the AZD1222 COVID-19 vaccine.

The CDR3: CATSRAAPMETQYF. In nucleotides, the CDR3 is TGTGCCACCAGCAGAGCGGCGCCTATGGAGACCCAGTACTTC. V gene TRBV15 combines with J gene TRBJ2-5; D remains ambiguous. The CDR3 runs 14 residues. Deletions cut 1 base from V and 5 bases from J, with 11 bases between. From germline, CDR1 is LNHNV and CDR2 YYDKDF (reference sequence).